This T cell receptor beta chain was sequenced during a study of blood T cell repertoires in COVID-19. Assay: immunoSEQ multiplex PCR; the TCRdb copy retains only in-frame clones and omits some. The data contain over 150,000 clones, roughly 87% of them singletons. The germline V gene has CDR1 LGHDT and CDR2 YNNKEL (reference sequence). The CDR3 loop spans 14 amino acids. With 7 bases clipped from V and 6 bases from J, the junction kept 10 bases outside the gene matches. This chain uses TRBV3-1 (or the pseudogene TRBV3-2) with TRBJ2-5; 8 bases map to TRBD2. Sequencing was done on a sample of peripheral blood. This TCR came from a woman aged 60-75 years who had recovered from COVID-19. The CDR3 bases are TGTGCCAGCACCAACGGGGGGGCTCTGAAGACCCAGTACTTC. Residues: CASTNGGALKTQYF.